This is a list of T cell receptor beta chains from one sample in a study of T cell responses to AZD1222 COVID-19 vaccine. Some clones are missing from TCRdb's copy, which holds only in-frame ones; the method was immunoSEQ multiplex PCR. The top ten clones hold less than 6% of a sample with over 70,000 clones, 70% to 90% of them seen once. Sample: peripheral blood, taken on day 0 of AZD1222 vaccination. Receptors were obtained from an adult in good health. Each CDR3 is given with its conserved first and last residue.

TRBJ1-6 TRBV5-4 CASSPRTGDISPLHF
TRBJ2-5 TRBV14 CASSNGAAETQYF
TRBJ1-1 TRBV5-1 CASSLRGGTEAFF
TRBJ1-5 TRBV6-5 CASSYLSADQPQHF
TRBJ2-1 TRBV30 CAWSATGLMGNEQFF
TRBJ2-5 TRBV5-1 CASSDQVPGLAGQETQYF
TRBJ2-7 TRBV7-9 CASSLVSGWGLKTYEQYF
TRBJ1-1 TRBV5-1 CASSLALAGVNTEAFF
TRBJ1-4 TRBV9 CASSAQRQRREKLFF
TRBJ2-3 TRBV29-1 CSVLRGGTDTQYF
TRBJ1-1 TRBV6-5 CASSTQGTGGTEAFF
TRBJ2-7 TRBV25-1 CASRRTERKQYF
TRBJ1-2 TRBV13 CASSLGGNYGYTF
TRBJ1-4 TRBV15 CATSKTTGLAEKLFF
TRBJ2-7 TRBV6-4 CASKPPLLRTYEQYF
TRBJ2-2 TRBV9 CASSPFDWGNTGELFF
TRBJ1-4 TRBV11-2 CASSLGTSHNEKLFF
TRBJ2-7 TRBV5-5 CASSFSRDRGIYEQYF
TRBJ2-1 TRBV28 CASSLLGETNEQFF
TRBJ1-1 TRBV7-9 CASSLGSGTEAFF
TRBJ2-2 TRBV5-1 CASSFQAGVYTGELFF
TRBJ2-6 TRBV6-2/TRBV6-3 CASSFRTGGSGANVLTF
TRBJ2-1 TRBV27 CASSLRDRPYNEQFF
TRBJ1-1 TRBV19 CATRDRGRTEAFF
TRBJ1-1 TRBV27 CASSLSGRVAGEGTFF
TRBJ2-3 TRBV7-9 CASSPGTGGTDTQYF
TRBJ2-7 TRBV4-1 CASSQGQGVGQYF
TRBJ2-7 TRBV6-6 CASSSGPTYEQYF
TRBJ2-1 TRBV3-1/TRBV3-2 CASSQDWAAAHNEQFF
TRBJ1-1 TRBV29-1 CSALTGVAEAFF
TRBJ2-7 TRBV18 CASSPNQGSDYEQYF
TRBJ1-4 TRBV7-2 CASSFNEKLFF
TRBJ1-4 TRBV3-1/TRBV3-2 CASRREHTGPPGNEKLFF
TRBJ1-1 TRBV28 CASSLIGKNTEAFF
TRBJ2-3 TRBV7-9 CASSLVRDRGATDTQYF
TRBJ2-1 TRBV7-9 CASSLSEETYNEQFF
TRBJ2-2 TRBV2 CASRQGLGGELFF
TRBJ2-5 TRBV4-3 CASSQVGREETQYF
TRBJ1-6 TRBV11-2 CASSSLRNSPLHF
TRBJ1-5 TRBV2 CASSVAGGYIQPQHF
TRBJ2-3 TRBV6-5 CAASRRGGTDTQYF
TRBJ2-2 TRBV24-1 CATSVSRANTGELFF
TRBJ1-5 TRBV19 CASSTRQGGQPQHF
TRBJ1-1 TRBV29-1 CSINTDTEAFF
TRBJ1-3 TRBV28 CASRRQGAGNTIYF
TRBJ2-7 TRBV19 CASSIRGGYEQYF
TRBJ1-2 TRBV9 CASSPEGMHGYTF
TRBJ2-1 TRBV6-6 CASTWDRDNNEQFF
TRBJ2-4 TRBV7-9 CASQEGSQNIQYF
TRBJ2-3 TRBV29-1 CSVAGQGTDTQYF